A selection of T cell receptor beta chains follows, all from one sample in a study of control samples from healthy donors and cancer patients. Some clones are missing from TCRdb's copy, which holds only in-frame ones; the method was immunoSEQ multiplex PCR. The repertoire consists of around 89,000 clones, with 82% occurring once and the leading ten covering about 9.8%. The sample taken for sequencing was blood. The receptors come from an older woman in good health. The CDR3 runs from the conserved cysteine through the conserved F or W. The D gene is left open where the match is weak. Size is stated for part of the rows, as once, few or many counts, or as a class when the clone is expanded.

CDR3aa: CASRRQGQGAGELFF; CDR3nt: TGTGCCAGTAGGCGGCAGGGACAGGGCGCCGGGGAGCTGTTTTTT; abundance: .; d_gene: TRBD1; v_gene: TRBV19; j_gene: TRBJ2-2
CDR3aa: CASSAGLADTQYF; CDR3nt: TGTGCCAGTAGTGCCGGACTAGCGGATACGCAGTATTTT; abundance: .; d_gene: TRBD2; v_gene: TRBV19; j_gene: TRBJ2-3
CDR3aa: CASSQGTHAQRQPQHF; CDR3nt: TGTGCCAGCAGCCAGGGGACACATGCCCAACGTCAGCCCCAGCATTTT; abundance: .; d_gene: .; v_gene: TRBV3-1/TRBV3-2; j_gene: TRBJ1-5
CDR3aa: CASSSQRYGYTF; CDR3nt: TGTGCCAGCAGTTCGCAGCGCTATGGCTACACCTTC; abundance: .; d_gene: .; v_gene: TRBV28; j_gene: TRBJ1-2
CDR3aa: CSAQGNRGATEAFF; CDR3nt: TGCAGCGCCCAAGGTAACAGGGGGGCGACTGAAGCTTTCTTT; abundance: .; d_gene: TRBD1; v_gene: TRBV29-1; j_gene: TRBJ1-1
CDR3aa: CASRTDWNYGYTF; CDR3nt: TGTGCCAGTAGGACGGATTGGAACTATGGCTACACCTTC; abundance: .; d_gene: .; v_gene: TRBV19; j_gene: TRBJ1-2
CDR3aa: CASSSTPRDEQFF; CDR3nt: TGCGCCAGCAGTTCAACCCCTCGGGATGAGCAGTTCTTC; abundance: .; d_gene: .; v_gene: TRBV10-2; j_gene: TRBJ2-1
CDR3aa: CASSQGANQETQYF; CDR3nt: TGTGCCAGCAGCCAGGGGGCCAACCAAGAGACCCAGTACTTC; abundance: .; d_gene: TRBD1; v_gene: TRBV5-4; j_gene: TRBJ2-5
CDR3aa: CASSRPGQGKNEQYF; CDR3nt: TGTGCCAGCAGCCGGCCGGGACAGGGGAAGAACGAGCAGTACTTC; abundance: few; d_gene: TRBD1; v_gene: TRBV3-1/TRBV3-2; j_gene: TRBJ2-7
CDR3aa: CASTPDRAQPQHF; CDR3nt: TGTGCCAGCACCCCGGACAGGGCTCAGCCCCAGCATTTT; abundance: once; d_gene: TRBD1; v_gene: TRBV6-2/TRBV6-3; j_gene: TRBJ1-5
CDR3aa: CASSYTGSAGNTIYF; CDR3nt: TGTGCCAGCAGTTATACAGGTTCAGCTGGAAACACCATATATTTT; abundance: .; d_gene: .; v_gene: TRBV6-5; j_gene: TRBJ1-3
CDR3aa: CASSLEGQSYGYTF; CDR3nt: TGCGCCAGCAGCTTGGAGGGACAGAGCTATGGCTACACCTTC; abundance: few; d_gene: TRBD1; v_gene: TRBV5-1; j_gene: TRBJ1-2
CDR3aa: CASSQDRGQPNEKLFF; CDR3nt: TGCGCCAGCAGCCAAGATAGGGGACAGCCTAATGAAAAACTGTTTTTT; abundance: .; d_gene: TRBD1; v_gene: TRBV4-1; j_gene: TRBJ1-4
CDR3aa: CASSEAGARPTNIQYF; CDR3nt: TGTGCCAGCAGTGAAGCCGGGGCCCGACCGACAAACATTCAGTACTTC; abundance: .; d_gene: .; v_gene: TRBV6-1; j_gene: TRBJ2-4
CDR3aa: CASSLMGRGHNEQFF; CDR3nt: TGTGCCAGCAGTCTCATGGGCAGGGGGCACAATGAGCAGTTCTTC; abundance: .; d_gene: TRBD1; v_gene: TRBV28; j_gene: TRBJ2-1
CDR3aa: CASSPGLGETQYF; CDR3nt: TGTGCCAGCTCACCGGGACTAGGAGAGACCCAGTACTTC; abundance: .; d_gene: TRBD2; v_gene: TRBV18; j_gene: TRBJ2-5
CDR3aa: CASSWGQRNTEAFF; CDR3nt: TGTGCCAGCAGTTGGGGACAGCGGAACACTGAAGCTTTCTTT; abundance: .; d_gene: TRBD1; v_gene: TRBV6-5; j_gene: TRBJ1-1
CDR3aa: CASSSQGAGGYTF; CDR3nt: TGTGCCAGCAGCTCGCAGGGGGCTGGAGGCTACACCTTC; abundance: .; d_gene: TRBD1; v_gene: TRBV7-9; j_gene: TRBJ1-2
CDR3aa: CASSSTTGKGSPLHF; CDR3nt: TGTGCCAGCAGTTCTACGACAGGGAAGGGTTCACCCCTCCACTTT; abundance: .; d_gene: TRBD1; v_gene: TRBV6-6; j_gene: TRBJ1-6
CDR3aa: CASSLDGASGTNTGELFF; CDR3nt: TGCGCCAGCAGCTTGGACGGGGCTAGCGGGACGAACACCGGGGAGCTGTTTTTT; abundance: .; d_gene: TRBD2; v_gene: TRBV5-1; j_gene: TRBJ2-2
CDR3aa: CASSRGLAKGRSYEQYF; CDR3nt: TGTGCCAGCAGCCGCGGGCTAGCGAAAGGCCGCTCCTACGAGCAGTACTTC; abundance: .; d_gene: .; v_gene: TRBV7-2; j_gene: TRBJ2-7
CDR3aa: CASSKGVGQGIDGYTF; CDR3nt: .; abundance: .; d_gene: .; v_gene: TRBV21-1; j_gene: TRBJ1-2
CDR3aa: CASSLGTSRNEQFF; CDR3nt: TGTGCCAGCAGCCTTGGGACTAGCAGGAATGAGCAGTTCTTC; abundance: .; d_gene: TRBD2; v_gene: TRBV7-9; j_gene: TRBJ2-1
CDR3aa: CASSAQSSGANVLTF; CDR3nt: TGTGCCAGCAGTGCACAGAGCTCTGGGGCCAACGTCCTGACTTTC; abundance: .; d_gene: .; v_gene: TRBV6-4; j_gene: TRBJ2-6
CDR3aa: CASSLEGTNQPQHF; CDR3nt: TGCGCCAGCAGCCTAGAGGGGACCAATCAGCCCCAGCATTTT; abundance: .; d_gene: .; v_gene: TRBV5-1; j_gene: TRBJ1-5
CDR3aa: CATSEGRAGNQPQHF; CDR3nt: TGTGCCACCAGTGAAGGCAGGGCTGGCAATCAGCCCCAGCATTTT; abundance: .; d_gene: .; v_gene: TRBV24-1; j_gene: TRBJ1-5
CDR3aa: CASRRGAGANVLTF; CDR3nt: TGTGCCAGCAGGCGAGGGGCTGGGGCCAACGTCCTGACTTTC; abundance: .; d_gene: .; v_gene: TRBV7-2; j_gene: TRBJ2-6
CDR3aa: CASSWDAYEQYF; CDR3nt: TGTGCCAGCAGTTGGGACGCCTACGAGCAGTACTTC; abundance: .; d_gene: .; v_gene: TRBV6-6; j_gene: TRBJ2-7
CDR3aa: CASSLGGSIASGANVLTF; CDR3nt: TGTGCCAGCAGCTTGGGGGGGTCAATCGCCTCTGGGGCCAACGTCCTGACTTTC; abundance: .; d_gene: .; v_gene: TRBV5-6; j_gene: TRBJ2-6